The T cell receptor (beta chain) described here comes from a study of T cell repertoires in cytomegalovirus infection. About the study: From public TCR beta signatures came an indication of both CMV infection and matching HLA type. Broader study findings: HLA-C-restricted CMV-specific TCR beta clonotypes prevailed in the ex vivo response.

This clonotype showed up just a few times. Its matching antigen is unknown. From the reads, TCRdb called clonotypes with MiXCR, one entry per CDR3 protein. Found here are 250,000 to 300,000 distinct CDR3 sequences, more than 20% of them singletons; the top ten hold roughly 13%. Trimming took 6 bases from V and 4 from J, leaving 18 bases between them. This CDR3 comprises 16 residues. In germline, CDR1 is MNHEY, CDR2 SVGEGT. The receptor was isolated from a human donor in good health (CMV status not recorded). Some clones in this sample may be carry-over from other donors' samples. This rearrangement joins TRBV6-2 or TRBV6-3 to TRBJ1-4, with D possibly being TRBD1 (5 bases). Sequences were obtained from PBMCs. CDR3 residues: CASRRPSGTDNEKLFF. The CDR3 DNA reads as TGTGCCAGCAGACGACCATCCGGGACGGATAATGAAAAACTGTTTTTT.